These T cell receptor beta chains were read from a single sample in a study of regulatory T cells in long-lasting Graves disease. TCRdb used MiXCR to reprocess the multiplex PCR reads, holding one entry per CDR3 protein. The sample records under 400,000 distinct CDR3 sequences, around 15% being singletons. These same data were also listed under a study on T cells in Graves' hyperthyroidism and ophthalmopathy.

The sample consisted of peripheral blood mononuclear cells (PBMCs), taken at new diagnosis, from a patient treated with antithyroid drugs. The receptors were sampled from a man between 40 and 49 years old with Graves disease. The CDR3 runs from the conserved cysteine through the conserved F or W.

length	J	V	CDR3
13	TRBJ2-2	TRBV18	CASWARGTGELFF
14	TRBJ1-4	TRBV5-1	CASSLEMPNEKLFF
16	TRBJ1-1	TRBV3-1	CASSLGTPALGTEAFF
21	TRBJ2-3	TRBV4-2	CASSQERPGWTSGGRTDTQYF
13	TRBJ2-7	TRBV15	CATSTLRGQEQYF
14	TRBJ1-1	TRBV10-3	CAISEGGLGTEAFF
16	TRBJ2-5	TRBV24-1	CATSDPRTGGRETQYF
16	TRBJ1-1	TRBV5-1	CASSLGSATGNTEAFF
15	TRBJ1-5	TRBV28	CASSLVAWINQPQHF
16	TRBJ2-2	TRBV6-2/TRBV6-3	CASSAPGLSWTGELFF
13	TRBJ1-2	TRBV27	CASSLTSGRGYTF
18	TRBJ1-4	TRBV28	CASSFKYSGGPTNEKLFF
12	TRBJ2-3	TRBV29-1	CSVDTGGDTQYF
14	TRBJ1-5	TRBV30	CGRCKLGGNQPQHF
14	TRBJ2-1	TRBV20-1	CSVASGLRYNEQFF
15	TRBJ2-1	TRBV7-2	CASSSPGGSYNEQFF
16	TRBJ1-5	TRBV7-2	CASSLASGNSNQPQHF
14	TRBJ1-6	TRBV7-3	CASSSSEYNSPLHF
13	TRBJ1-2	TRBV19	CASTAGRIYGYTF
14	TRBJ2-3	TRBV2	CASKPSHTTDTQYF
15	TRBJ2-7	TRBV7-2	CASNHQRTLWGEQYF
13	TRBJ2-7	TRBV4-2	CASSPGQRNEQYF
13	TRBJ2-3	TRBV20-1	CSASFGGQDTQYF
13	TRBJ2-1	TRBV19	CASGTDHNNEQFF
14	TRBJ2-7	TRBV20-1	CSAREQSNVDEQYF
14	TRBJ2-1	TRBV20-1	CSARGLARINEQFF
16	TRBJ2-1	TRBV11-2	CASSFRPSITAGEQFF
16	TRBJ2-7	TRBV20-1	CSARDLAGRSSYEQYF
14	TRBJ2-7	TRBV6-1	CASSPGTSLHEQYF
14	TRBJ2-7	TRBV20-1	CSASYGGGHYEQYF
17	TRBJ2-2	TRBV24-1	CATSSTPLPGGPGELFF
15	TRBJ2-7	TRBV28	CASSLPGALSYEQYF
13	TRBJ2-2	TRBV7-3	CASSPLTGGELFF
12	TRBJ2-7	TRBV3-1	CASGREPYEQYF
14	TRBJ1-1	TRBV6-2/TRBV6-3	CASSYSAGTTEAFF
12	TRBJ1-4	TRBV2	CASRGDGEKLFF
11	TRBJ2-1	TRBV7-2	CASSQRLRQFF
14	TRBJ2-2	TRBV5-1	CASSLEVNTGELFF
14	TRBJ2-2	TRBV6-1	CASGRRPNTGELFF
14	TRBJ2-7	TRBV28	CASTQGIKGYEQYF
13	TRBJ2-3	TRBV5-1	CASRVGGPDTQYF
14	TRBJ1-5	TRBV4-1	CASSHGQGVQPQHF
12	TRBJ1-2	TRBV20-1	CSASRQGDGYTF
16	TRBJ2-3	TRBV18	CASSPRTSGGTDTQYF
16	TRBJ2-3	TRBV6-9	CASSYLGVLGTDTQYF
13	TRBJ1-1	TRBV6-2/TRBV6-3	CASSYAFGTEAFF
15	TRBJ2-5	TRBV5-6	CASSPGAGGQETQYF
13	TRBJ1-1	TRBV12-3/TRBV12-4	CASNIGGISEAFF
12	TRBJ2-1	TRBV28	CASSFTDNEQFF
16	TRBJ1-4	TRBV5-1	CASSAGLGQNFEKLFF
15	TRBJ2-1	TRBV20-1	CSARPRDRGYNEQFF
19	TRBJ1-2	TRBV6-1	CASSKLSPLQVISNYGYTF
14	TRBJ2-5	TRBV5-4	CASSPRQKQETQYF
15	TRBJ1-1	TRBV2	CASSVHGAVRTEAFF
15	TRBJ2-5	TRBV16	CASSQSRQGRETQYF